These T cell receptor beta chains were read from a single sample in a study of blood T cell repertoires in COVID-19. Produced via immunoSEQ multiplex PCR; TCRdb's table is partial and in-frame only. The sample contains a few hundred thousand clones, 70% to 90% of which appear only once. Specimen: PBMCs or T cells enriched from blood (not recorded which). These receptors were collected from a woman between 40 and 50 years old with acute COVID-19. Both conserved end residues are part of each CDR3. Each record gives: clone size, D gene, CDR3 length, V gene, J gene, CDR3 DNA, CDR3 protein. D genes are given only for firm matches. Rows may omit the clone size; those that give it use once, few, many or a size class.

size: .; D: TRBD2; length: 14; V: TRBV11-2; J: TRBJ2-7; DNA: TGTGCCAGCAGCCAACTAGCGGGAACCTACGAGCAGTACTTC; CDR3: CASSQLAGTYEQYF
size: .; D: .; length: 13; V: TRBV28; J: TRBJ2-7; DNA: TGTGCCAGCAGTGTATCCGGGATAAACGAGCAGTACTTC; CDR3: CASSVSGINEQYF
size: few; D: .; length: 16; V: TRBV18; J: TRBJ2-2; DNA: TGTGCCAGCTCACCAGGATCTAGCGCGGACACCGGGGAGCTGTTTTTT; CDR3: CASSPGSSADTGELFF
size: few; D: .; length: 12; V: TRBV24-1; J: TRBJ2-7; DNA: TGTGCCACCAGTACCTCGGGTGGCGAGCAGTACTTC; CDR3: CATSTSGGEQYF
size: .; D: TRBD1; length: 16; V: TRBV23-1; J: TRBJ2-7; DNA: TGCGCCAGCAGTCAATCGGTGGCAGGGGGAGCGTACGAGCAGTACTTC; CDR3: CASSQSVAGGAYEQYF
size: .; D: TRBD2; length: 14; V: TRBV27; J: TRBJ2-3; DNA: TGTGCCAGCAGACTGACTAGCGGGAAGGGTACGCAGTATTTT; CDR3: CASRLTSGKGTQYF
size: .; D: TRBD1; length: 17; V: TRBV5-1; J: TRBJ1-2; DNA: TGCGCCAGCAGCTTAGCTCCTTTTGGACAGGGAGGGAATGGCTACACCTTC; CDR3: CASSLAPFGQGGNGYTF
size: .; D: TRBD1; length: 17; V: TRBV5-4; J: TRBJ1-2; DNA: TGTGCCAGCAGCTTGGCCCTAGACAGGGCCACACTGTATGGCTACACCTTC; CDR3: CASSLALDRATLYGYTF
size: .; D: TRBD2; length: 16; V: TRBV28; J: TRBJ2-1; DNA: TGTGCCAGCAGTTCACCCTCGCGCGGGAGACGTGATGAGCAGTTCTTC; CDR3: CASSSPSRGRRDEQFF
size: .; D: .; length: 15; V: TRBV28; J: TRBJ1-5; DNA: TGTGCCAGCCATACTGGGGGGGTGGGCAATCAGCCCCAGCATTTT; CDR3: CASHTGGVGNQPQHF
size: .; D: .; length: 16; V: TRBV27; J: TRBJ1-5; DNA: TGTGCCAGCAGTCCGTACCCTGACATTAGCAATCAGCCCCAGCATTTT; CDR3: CASSPYPDISNQPQHF
size: .; D: TRBD2; length: 18; V: TRBV3-1/TRBV3-2; J: TRBJ2-3; DNA: TGTGCCAGCAGCCAAGATAGCTTCCTAGCGGGAGTCACAGATACGCAGTATTTT; CDR3: CASSQDSFLAGVTDTQYF
size: .; D: TRBD1; length: 13; V: TRBV15; J: TRBJ1-6; DNA: TGTGCCACCGGGACAGGTGATAATTCACCCCTCCACTTT; CDR3: CATGTGDNSPLHF
size: once; D: TRBD1; length: 16; V: TRBV19; J: TRBJ1-1; DNA: TGTGCCAGTAGTATGGGTGTCAGGGGGCGGCGGACTGAAGCTTTCTTT; CDR3: CASSMGVRGRRTEAFF
size: .; D: TRBD1; length: 13; V: TRBV19; J: TRBJ2-7; DNA: TGTGCCAGTACCGGGACAGGAGCCTACGAGCAGTACTTC; CDR3: CASTGTGAYEQYF
size: .; D: .; length: 15; V: TRBV3-1/TRBV3-2; J: TRBJ2-2; DNA: TGTGCCAGCAGCCAAGGCTTGGCGGGTGTCGGGGAGCTGTTTTTT; CDR3: CASSQGLAGVGELFF
size: .; D: TRBD2; length: 16; V: TRBV27; J: TRBJ2-3; DNA: TGTGCCAGCAGTGCCTTGGGCGGGAGAGTCACAGATACGCAGTATTTT; CDR3: CASSALGGRVTDTQYF
size: .; D: TRBD2; length: 16; V: TRBV4-2; J: TRBJ2-1; DNA: TGTGCCAGCAGCCTCCTAGCGGGGTCCTCCTACAATGAGCAGTTCTTC; CDR3: CASSLLAGSSYNEQFF
size: once; D: .; length: 12; V: TRBV28; J: TRBJ2-7; DNA: TGTGCCAGCAGTTTACAATCCTACGAGCAGTACTTC; CDR3: CASSLQSYEQYF
size: few; D: TRBD1; length: 15; V: TRBV28; J: TRBJ1-5; DNA: TGTGCCAGCAGGCCCCGACAGGGCTGGAATCAGCCCCAGCATTTT; CDR3: CASRPRQGWNQPQHF
size: .; D: TRBD1; length: 14; V: TRBV27; J: TRBJ1-5; DNA: TGTGCCAGCGCCCCCGGACAGGGTCAGCAGCCCCAGCATTTT; CDR3: CASAPGQGQQPQHF
size: once; D: TRBD1; length: 15; V: TRBV6-1; J: TRBJ1-2; DNA: TGTGCCAGCAGTGAAACAGGGGCAGCTAACTATGGCTACACCTTC; CDR3: CASSETGAANYGYTF
size: .; D: .; length: 16; V: TRBV10-3; J: TRBJ2-3; DNA: TGTGCCATCAGGGGGGGCTTGGCGGGAGGCACAGATACGCAGTATTTT; CDR3: CAIRGGLAGGTDTQYF
size: .; D: .; length: 16; V: TRBV15; J: TRBJ1-1; DNA: TGTGCCACCAGCAGAATTTTACGAGGGGGGAACACTGAAGCTTTCTTT; CDR3: CATSRILRGGNTEAFF
size: .; D: .; length: 14; V: TRBV28; J: TRBJ2-5; DNA: TGTGCCAGCAGTCCCCGGAGGGACCAAGAGACCCAGTACTTC; CDR3: CASSPRRDQETQYF
size: .; D: .; length: 16; V: TRBV19; J: TRBJ1-5; DNA: TGTGCCAGTAGCCCGGAGCCGGGTGGAGGCGGTCAGCCCCAGCATTTT; CDR3: CASSPEPGGGGQPQHF
size: .; D: .; length: 12; V: TRBV2; J: TRBJ2-3; DNA: TGTGCCAGCATAGGGAGTTCGGATACGCAGTATTTT; CDR3: CASIGSSDTQYF
size: .; D: .; length: 11; V: TRBV2; J: TRBJ2-7; DNA: TGTGCCAGCAGTGGCCCGGGCGAGCAGTACTTC; CDR3: CASSGPGEQYF
size: .; D: .; length: 16; V: TRBV9; J: TRBJ1-3; DNA: TGTGCCAGCAGCGTGGCCCCCGGGGAGGGTGGAAACACCATATATTTT; CDR3: CASSVAPGEGGNTIYF
size: .; D: TRBD1; length: 15; V: TRBV30; J: TRBJ1-5; DNA: TGTGCCTGGAGCTCCACGGGGACAGGGGGTCAGCCCCAGCATTTT; CDR3: CAWSSTGTGGQPQHF
size: .; D: TRBD1; length: 20; V: TRBV5-1; J: TRBJ2-3; DNA: TGCGCCAGCAGCTTGGAAAGTCCCGGGACAGGGGGCCGGGGCACAGATACGCAGTATTTT; CDR3: CASSLESPGTGGRGTDTQYF
size: .; D: TRBD1; length: 15; V: TRBV30; J: TRBJ1-1; DNA: TGTGCCTGGAGTCCTCGACAGGGGATGAACACTGAAGCTTTCTTT; CDR3: CAWSPRQGMNTEAFF
size: .; D: .; length: 14; V: TRBV5-4; J: TRBJ1-1; DNA: TGTGCCAGCAGCTTCGACATCACCTACACTGAAGCTTTCTTT; CDR3: CASSFDITYTEAFF
size: few; D: .; length: 15; V: TRBV7-9; J: TRBJ2-7; DNA: TGTGCCAGCAGCTTAGCGGCAGCGGCGACCTACGAGCAGTACTTC; CDR3: CASSLAAAATYEQYF
size: .; D: .; length: 14; V: TRBV5-1; J: TRBJ1-1; DNA: TGCGCCAGCAGCCAGCAGGGAGGGAACACTGAAGCTTTCTTT; CDR3: CASSQQGGNTEAFF
size: .; D: TRBD1; length: 14; V: TRBV2; J: TRBJ1-2; DNA: TGTGCCAGCAATGAGGAGGACAGGGCCGGAGGCTACACCTTC; CDR3: CASNEEDRAGGYTF
size: .; D: TRBD2; length: 17; V: TRBV4-2; J: TRBJ2-3; DNA: TGTGCCAGCAGCCAAGTCGGAGGGCGGGAGATTACAGATACGCAGTATTTT; CDR3: CASSQVGGREITDTQYF
size: .; D: TRBD1; length: 12; V: TRBV12-3/TRBV12-4; J: TRBJ2-5; DNA: TGTGCCAGCAAAACAGGGGGGGAGACCCAGTACTTC; CDR3: CASKTGGETQYF
size: .; D: TRBD2; length: 16; V: TRBV7-3; J: TRBJ2-3; DNA: TGTGCCAGCAGCTTATTCCTAGCGGGGGCCACAGATACGCAGTATTTT; CDR3: CASSLFLAGATDTQYF
size: .; D: TRBD1; length: 15; V: TRBV2; J: TRBJ2-5; DNA: TGTGCCAGCAGTGAGGCGACAGGGTACGGCGAGACCCAGTACTTC; CDR3: CASSEATGYGETQYF
size: .; D: .; length: 14; V: TRBV6-2/TRBV6-3; J: TRBJ1-5; DNA: TGTGCCAGCAGTAAACCTCAGGGTAACCAGCCCCAGCATTTT; CDR3: CASSKPQGNQPQHF
size: few; D: TRBD2; length: 18; V: TRBV28; J: TRBJ2-3; DNA: TGTGCCAGCAGTTCCTATTATGAGCGGGAGACCATCACAGATACGCAGTATTTT; CDR3: CASSSYYERETITDTQYF
size: .; D: .; length: 18; V: TRBV3-1/TRBV3-2; J: TRBJ2-7; DNA: TGTGCCAGCAGCCAAGCCGGTGGATGGGGGCCCCATCCCTACGAGCAGTACTTC; CDR3: CASSQAGGWGPHPYEQYF
size: once; D: .; length: 12; V: TRBV2; J: TRBJ2-5; DNA: TGTGCCAGCAGTAACGAAAAGGCGGCCCAGTACTTC; CDR3: CASSNEKAAQYF